This T cell receptor (beta chain) was obtained from a study of PD-1 blockade in classical Hodgkin lymphoma. Time point meaning: cycle 4 day 1 (C4D1), after less than seven weeks of nivolumab. Relapse was seen in all patients after autologous stem cell transplantation, and brentuximab vedotin exposure was variable. This CDR3 contains 15 residues. Germline CDR1 is KGHSH and CDR2 is LQKENI. Trimming pared 4 bases from V and 0 bases from J, leaving 12 bases between. Sequencing was performed with immunoSEQ multiplex PCR; in TCRdb, only in-frame clones are kept and a portion is missing. Of roughly 50,000 clones in the sample, 90% were seen once.

The chain recombines TRBV18 with TRBJ1-1, with TRBD1 as a possible D gene (6 bases). The source is a human donor with classical Hodgkin lymphoma. This specimen was peripheral blood mononuclear cells (PBMCs), taken before the fourth cycle of nivolumab. The CDR3 nucleotides are TGTGCCAGCTCACAAGAGGACAGCATGAACACTGAAGCTTTCTTT. The encoded protein is CASSQEDSMNTEAFF.